The 5 T cell receptor beta chains in this list originate from one sample, sequenced in a study of cytomegalovirus exposure and HLA in healthy donors. Primers for the PCR totalled 60 Vbeta and 13 Jbeta. Data came from immunoSEQ multiplex PCR; TCRdb stores just in-frame clones and leaves some out. The sample contains about 110,000 clones, 60% to 75% of which appear only once. The sample comprised PBMCs. These receptors all stem from a man aged 30 to 39 in good health and CMV-seronegative.

The CDR3 is CASSFDRGSYEQYF. As DNA, the CDR3 is TGTGCCAGCAGTTTCGACAGGGGATCCTACGAGCAGTACTTC. This chain uses TRBV27 with TRBJ2-7, with 8 bases fitting TRBD1. CDR1 and CDR2 (germline): MNHEY, SMNVEV (reference sequence). This CDR3 comprises 14 residues. Trimming took 3 bases from V and 1 from J; bases not matched to a gene: 2.

The V gene is TRBV4-2, the J gene TRBJ2-7, with 8 bases matching TRBD2. The CDR3 length is 17 residues. V lost 0 bases to trimming and J lost 3 bases; unmatched junction nucleotides: 10. From germline, CDR1 is LGHNA and CDR2 YNFKEQ. Here the CDR3 reads CASSQDITSGGFYEQYF. The CDR3 DNA is TGTGCCAGCAGCCAAGATATTACTAGCGGAGGGTTCTACGAGCAGTACTTC.

The CDR3 DNA reads TGTGCCAGCAGTTTATCTCGGACAGGGGGCCCCGGGGAGCTGTTTTTT. This codes for CASSLSRTGGPGELFF. The rearrangement uses TRBV27 and TRBJ2-2; 11 bases map to TRBD1. Germline V CDR1 and CDR2: MNHEY, SMNVEV (reference sequence). The CDR3 covers 16 residues. Trimming at V came to 0 bases and at J to 6 bases, leaving 3 bases not matched to a gene.

The chain combines TRBV11-3 with TRBJ2-1; 8 nucleotides match TRBD2. The ends lost 0 bases at V and 7 bases at J; junction bases unmatched: 8. Germline lookup yields CDR1 SGHNT and CDR2 YENEEA. The CDR3 spans 16 residues. DNA for the CDR3: TGTGCCAGCAGCTTAGAACCGGGAGGGCCGGGGAATGAGCAGTTCTTC. Protein product: CASSLEPGGPGNEQFF.

This clone turned up a few times. The chain has TRBV28 and TRBJ1-1, with 8 bases aligning to TRBD1. Germline values: CDR1 MDHEN, CDR2 SYDVKM. The J segment lost 10 bases and the V segment lost 3 bases, leaving 10 bases of the junction unmatched. The CDR3 consists of 14 residues. In nucleotides, the CDR3 is TGTGCCAGCAGTTTCCCAGGACAGGGATGGGTAGCTTTCTTT. The encoded protein is CASSFPGQGWVAFF.